This T cell receptor beta chain was sequenced during a study of human T cells and chemical hapten exposure. Study observations and caveats: After DPC sensitization, TCRs above 1 in 1000 frequency showed no change.

Only a few counts were recorded for this clonotype. Its antigen is unidentified. The time point: patch test 1, 2 weeks after DPC sensitization. The treatment was: therapeutic diphenylcyclopropenone sensitization with weekly scalp DPC. Each CDR3 protein gets one entry after TCRdb re-called the RACE reads with MiXCR. This table has 65,000 to 95,000 distinct CDR3 sequences, 10% to 15% appearing once. The TCR sequence derives from a woman in her sixties with alopecia areata. Some clones in this sample may be carry-over from other donors' samples. Sequenced material: whole blood, taken in connection with sensitization to the hapten diphenylcyclopropenone (DPC).

Here the CDR3 DNA reads TGCGCCAGCAGCTTGGGGGCAGGGGGCAATCAGCCCCAGCATTTT. The encoded protein is CASSLGAGGNQPQHF. The chain combines TRBV5-1 with TRBJ1-5; perhaps TRBD1 as D (6 bases). V shed 0 bases and J shed 2 bases, with 9 bases lying between them. The germline CDR1 and CDR2 sequences are SGHRS and YFSETQ. This CDR3 region has 15 residues.